In this sample, the clone carrying this T cell receptor beta chain turned up once. The antigen is undetermined. The method was immunoSEQ multiplex PCR; TCRdb's version includes in-frame clones alone and lacks a portion of them. Of approximately 110,000 clones listed, about 81% are singletons. This sample was taken from a study of T cell responses to AZD1222 COVID-19 vaccine. Study-wide results and limits: The donor group comprised mostly white British people and more females; the analysis possibly underestimated clonal diversity. Repertoires were obtained solely post-peak T cell response. Just a handful of AZD1222 recipients were seropositive at baseline.

The source is an adult in good health. This material consisted of peripheral blood, taken on day 0 of AZD1222 vaccination.

CDR3 residues: CASSLQGNQPQHF. DNA of the CDR3: TGTGCCAGCAGCTTACAGGGGAATCAGCCCCAGCATTTT. The chain joins TRBV7-2 to TRBJ1-5, with TRBD1 as a possible D gene (6 bases). The CDR3 extends over 13 amino acids. V shed 2 bases and J shed 4 bases, with 6 bases lying between them. Germline values: CDR1 SGHTA, CDR2 FQGNSA. Using reference TRBV7-2 and TRBJ1-5 for the parts outside the CDR3, the full variable domain is GAGVSQSPSNKVTEKGKDVELRCDPISGHTALYWYRQSLGQGLEFLIYFQGNSAPDKSGLPSDRFSAERTGGSVSTLTIQRTQQEDSAVYLCASSLQGNQPQHFGDGTRLSIL.